These 22 T cell receptor beta chains were sequenced from one sample in a study of T cell repertoires in cytomegalovirus infection. A single record per CDR3 protein comes from TCRdb applying MiXCR to the reads. The sample lists over 200,000 distinct CDR3 sequences; roughly an eighth were seen once. Sequenced sample: PBMCs. These TCRs come from a human donor in good health (CMV status not recorded). Some clones in this sample may be carry-over from other donors' samples.

This chain joins TRBV20-1 and TRBJ2-3; 8 nucleotides align to TRBD2. V gave up 6 bases and J gave up 2 bases; unmatched junction bases: 13. Germline V lookup: CDR1 DFQATT, CDR2 SNEGSKA (reference sequence). This CDR3 has 16 amino acids. CDR3 in DNA: TGCAGTGCCCTCCGGAGCGCGGGGGGTATCACAGATACGCAGTATTTT. Encoded protein: CSALRSAGGITDTQYF.

This sequence joins TRBV28 and TRBJ1-1; tentative D call: TRBD1 (5 bases). V gave up 3 bases and J gave up 4 bases, with 12 bases separating them. This CDR3 is built from 14 residues. In germline, CDR1 is MDHEN, CDR2 SYDVKM. The CDR3 sequence is CASSFRGRVTEAFF. The DNA for the CDR3 is TGTGCCAGCAGTTTCCGTGGCAGGGTCACTGAAGCTTTCTTT.

The chain employs TRBV19 and TRBJ2-5; 8 nucleotides align to TRBD2. Germline values: CDR1 LNHDA, CDR2 SQIVND (reference sequence). V gave up 6 bases and J gave up 1 base; unmatched junction bases: 10. This CDR3 has 16 residues. The CDR3 is CASSTLAGNGQETQYF. The CDR3 DNA reads as TGTGCCAGTAGCACCTTAGCGGGAAATGGCCAAGAGACCCAGTACTTC. Filled out from reference TRBV19 and TRBJ2-5, the complete variable domain reads DGGITQSPKYLFRKEGQNVTLSCEQNLNHDAMYWYRQDPGQGLRLIYYSQIVNDFQKGDIAEGYSVSREKKESFPLTVTSAQKNPTAFYLCASSTLAGNGQETQYFGPGTRLLVL.

A word on this clonotype: A much more abundant neighbour one base away suggests this may be a read error. The chain has TRBV19 and TRBJ2-2, with D tentatively TRBD1 or TRBD2 (6 bases each). CDR3 length: 16 amino acids. Germline lookup yields CDR1 LNHDA and CDR2 SQIVND (reference sequence). The CDR3 here is CASSHIPGANTGELLF. As DNA, the CDR3 is TGTGCCAGTAGTCATATCCCGGGGGCCAACACCGGGGAGCTGCTTTTT.

The chain is built from TRBV5-4 and TRBJ2-3; 8 nucleotides match TRBD2. This CDR3 is built from 16 residues. CDR1 and CDR2 (germline): SGHNT, YYREEE (reference sequence). V trimming: 4 bases; J trimming: 4 bases; junction bases outside the gene matches: 11. The CDR3 loop reads CASSKPGLGEPDTQYF. DNA for the CDR3: TGTGCCAGCAGCAAACCGGGACTAGGGGAACCAGATACGCAGTATTTT.

This sequence joins TRBV27 and TRBJ1-5, with D perhaps TRBD1 (5 bases). The germline CDR1 and CDR2 sequences are MNHEY and SMNVEV (reference sequence). The CDR3 is made up of 16 amino acids. V gave up 5 bases and J gave up 4 bases, with 18 bases separating them. The CDR3 sequence is CASSPYGETDNQPQHF. Here the CDR3 DNA reads TGTGCCAGCAGTCCTTATGGCGAGACAGATAATCAGCCCCAGCATTTT.

The chain links TRBV6-6 to TRBJ2-1; 10 bases line up with TRBD1. The V gene's germline CDR1 is MNHNY and CDR2 SVGAGI (reference sequence). J was trimmed by 7 bases and V by 11 bases; bases with no gene match: 11. This CDR3 is built from 14 residues. CDR3 nucleotides: TGTGCCGGGGGGACAGGGGCGAGGGTAAATGAGCAGTTCTTC. This encodes CAGGTGARVNEQFF.

This clonotype was detected many times. The chain links TRBV12-3 or TRBV12-4 to TRBJ2-7; D is ambiguous. The CDR3 spans 13 residues. V dropped 3 bases and J dropped 3 bases, with 9 bases sitting between them. The CDR3 bases are TGTGCCAGCAGTTTTGGCAGATTCTACGAGCAGTACTTC. Encoded protein: CASSFGRFYEQYF.

This clonotype was counted a few times. The V and J genes are TRBV12-3 or TRBV12-4 and TRBJ1-1; D may be TRBD1 (5 bases). Trimming removed 6 bases at V and 3 bases at J, with 11 bases between. The CDR3 has 13 amino acids. CDR3 coding DNA: TGTGCCAGCAGCCCCAGGGTGGACACTGAAGCTTTCTTT. Its translation: CASSPRVDTEAFF.

This chain connects TRBV29-1 to TRBJ2-6; D remains ambiguous. V gave up 1 base and J gave up 4 bases, with 2 bases separating them. This CDR3 has 12 residues. Germline V CDR1 and CDR2: SQVTM, ANQGSEA. CDR3 sequence reads: CSVEGGANVLTF. The CDR3 DNA is TGCAGCGTTGAAGGAGGGGCCAACGTCCTGACTTTC.

This clonotype showed up just a few times. V is TRBV20-1 and J is TRBJ2-7; the D gene is possibly TRBD2 (5 bases). In germline, CDR1 is DFQATT, CDR2 SNEGSKA (reference sequence). The CDR3 sequence is 12 residues long. Trimming pared 4 bases from V and 2 bases from J, leaving 9 bases between. The CDR3 nucleotides are TGCAGTGCTAATGACGGGACCTACGAGCAGTACTTC. This sequence encodes CSANDGTYEQYF.

This clonotype was observed a handful of times. The chain is built from TRBV2 and TRBJ2-1; 9 nucleotides line up with TRBD1. Germline CDR1 SNHLY, CDR2 FYNNEI. V lost 11 bases to trimming and J lost 8 bases; unmatched junction nucleotides: 13. This CDR3 contains 14 residues. CDR3 bases: TGTGCCGGAACCGGGACAGGGTTAGGGGATGAGCAGTTCTTC. This gives the protein CAGTGTGLGDEQFF.

This chain uses TRBV20-1 with TRBJ2-5, with 8 bases fitting TRBD1. CDR1 and CDR2 from the germline V gene are DFQATT and SNEGSKA (reference sequence). The CDR3 runs to 15 residues. Trimming took 6 bases from V and 4 from J; bases not matched to a gene: 13. CDR3 in DNA: TGCAGTGCGCGACACGGAGACAGGGGAGGAGAGACCCAGTACTTC. It is translated as CSARHGDRGGETQYF.

This clonotype was picked up many times. The chain links TRBV7-2 to TRBJ2-7; D gene ambiguous. Germline V gene data show CDR1 as SGHTA and CDR2 as FQGNSA. Trimming stripped 2 bases from V and 2 bases from J, with 16 bases between. This CDR3 contains 16 residues. CDR3 bases: TGTGCCAGCAGCTTATACGTAAGCAACCCTACCTACGAGCAGTACTTC. This encodes CASSLYVSNPTYEQYF.

This clonotype showed up many times. This chain connects TRBV7-2 to TRBJ1-1; 8 bases are shared with TRBD1. Germline values: CDR1 SGHTA, CDR2 FQGNSA. Trimming took 1 base from V and 5 from J; bases not matched to a gene: 6. The CDR3 spans 15 residues. This chain's CDR3 is CASSLGGQGLTEAFF. The CDR3, as DNA: TGTGCCAGCAGCTTAGGTGGACAGGGTTTAACTGAAGCTTTCTTT. Full variable domain (missing parts from reference TRBV7-2 and TRBJ1-1): GAGVSQSPSNKVTEKGKDVELRCDPISGHTALYWYRQSLGQGLEFLIYFQGNSAPDKSGLPSDRFSAERTGGSVSTLTIQRTQQEDSAVYLCASSLGGQGLTEAFFGQGTRLTVV.

This clonotype showed up many times. This chain connects TRBV6-1 to TRBJ2-1; 7 nucleotides line up with TRBD2. In germline, CDR1 is MNHNS, CDR2 SASEGT. The V segment lost 5 bases and the J segment 0 bases; nucleotides outside the gene matches: 4. The CDR3 totals 15 residues. Here the CDR3 reads CASSSSGNSYNEQFF. In DNA form, the CDR3 reads TGTGCCAGCAGTTCAAGCGGGAACTCCTACAATGAGCAGTTCTTC.

This clonotype occurred many times. The genes are TRBV28 and TRBJ1-4; 11 nucleotides match TRBD1. From germline, CDR1 is MDHEN and CDR2 SYDVKM. This CDR3 contains 16 residues. The ends lost 6 bases at V and 7 bases at J; junction bases unmatched: 10. The CDR3 reads CASSSDGGTGGEKLFF. CDR3 bases: TGTGCCAGCAGCTCAGACGGAGGGACAGGGGGTGAAAAACTGTTTTTT.

The chain has TRBV12-3 or TRBV12-4 and TRBJ1-4, with 9 bases lining up with TRBD1. After removal of 5 bases from V and 7 bases from J, the junction contained 8 bases not matched to a gene. This CDR3 spans 15 amino acids. The chain's CDR3 is CASSTTGTGSEKLFF. CDR3 DNA: TGTGCCAGCAGTACAACCGGGACAGGGAGTGAAAAACTGTTTTTT.

The V gene is TRBV7-9, the J gene TRBJ2-7, with 9 bases matching TRBD1. The ends lost 5 bases at V and 2 bases at J; junction bases unmatched: 10. In germline, CDR1 is SEHNR, CDR2 FQNEAQ (reference sequence). The CDR3 contains 16 residues. CDR3 residues: CASSHSPGQGPYEQYF. DNA for the CDR3: TGTGCCAGCAGCCATTCACCGGGACAGGGACCCTACGAGCAGTACTTC.

CDR3 amino acids: CASSIRKARGKEEPQHF. The CDR3 nucleotides read TGTGCCAGTAGTATCAGAAAGGCAAGGGGGAAGGAGGAGCCCCAGCATTTT. V and J are TRBV19 and TRBJ1-5, with D possibly matching TRBD1 (6 bases). V dropped 3 bases and J dropped 8 bases, with 23 bases sitting between them. The CDR3 loop spans 17 amino acids. Germline CDR1 and CDR2: LNHDA and SQIVND (reference sequence).

This clonotype has more than one count but fewer than ten. This chain uses TRBV5-1 with TRBJ2-2, with D uncertain. The V and J ends lost 1 base and 6 bases respectively, with 16 bases between them. Germline-derived CDR1 and CDR2 are SGHRS and YFSETQ. There are 16 residues in the CDR3. DNA for the CDR3: TGCGCCAGCAGCTTGACCACTCGGATCGACGCCGGGGAGCTGTTTTTT. Protein product: CASSLTTRIDAGELFF. Together with reference TRBV5-1 and TRBJ2-2, the CDR3 gives the full variable domain: KAGVTQTPRYLIKTRGQQVTLSCSPISGHRSVSWYQQTPGQGLQFLFEYFSETQRNKGNFPGRFSGRQFSNSRSEMNVSTLELGDSALYLCASSLTTRIDAGELFFGEGSRLTVL.

This sequence joins TRBV19 and TRBJ1-2; D gene unclear. V was shortened by 5 bases and J by 8 bases, with 9 bases between the two germline ends. CDR1 is LNHDA and CDR2 is SQIVND in the germline V gene (reference sequence). This CDR3 spans 11 amino acids. CDR3 in DNA: TGTGCCAGTAGTCGGAGCTGGGGCTACACCTTC. Its protein product is CASSRSWGYTF.